This TCR delta chain was identified in a study of gamma-delta T cells after stem cell transplantation. TCRdb reprocessed the RT-PCR reads using CATT. The sample has over 2,000 delta-chain clones; approximately 4.2% are singletons. This CDR3 has 23 amino acids. The germline CDR1 and CDR2 sequences are GEAIGNYY and EKD. J gave up 1 base and V 1 base, and 28 bases lay outside the gene matches. This clone was seen only a few times. A much larger clone differs by one base, so this may be a read error. The rearrangement joins TRDV2 to TRDJ1; TRDD3 matches at 8 bases. Sequencing used gamma-delta T cells. The TCR sequence derives from a human donor. It is not recorded whose cells these are; they may come from a transplant donor. For the CDR3, the DNA is TGTGCCTGTGACACGATCGCCACGAAGAGTACTGGGGGCCCTCGGCTGGGCACCGATAAACTCATCTTT. It is translated as CACDTIATKSTGGPRLGTDKLIF.